This TCR beta chain was documented in a study of HIV-infected patients and healthy controls. Study-wide results and caveats: Significant mean usage differences between HIV-infected patients and controls involved eight alpha and eight beta V genes. HIV+ repertoires were severely depleted of MAIT alpha-chain CDR3s, unlike healthy controls. HIV-associated CDR3 frequencies dropped significantly during therapy; CMV-associated ones, mostly rising, changed nonsignificantly.

Whole blood was used without fractionation, so all unsorted peripheral T cells were included. Peripheral blood, under 3 ml, was drawn for RNA extraction. In its sample, this clonotype was seen many times. Its matching antigen is unknown. cDNA was made from 500 ng RNA using alpha and beta constant primers. Using multiplexing indices, alpha and beta chain libraries were generated apart by chain-specific third strand synthesis. From the 5' RACE reads, TCRdb called clonotypes with MiXCR, one entry per CDR3 protein. The sample holds more than 15,000 distinct CDR3 sequences; 9% to 10% are singletons and the top ten take over 5.5%. In germline, CDR1 is DFQATT, CDR2 SNEGSKA (reference sequence). Trimming at V came to 5 bases and at J to 3 bases, leaving 11 bases not matched to a gene. CDR3 length: 15 amino acids.

The chain couples TRBV20-1 to TRBJ2-3; 7 bases are a match to TRBD2. This TCR came from an adult in good health. Sequencing used blood. As DNA, the CDR3 is TGCAGTGCTGGGGGAGGCGGGAGCCCAACAGATACGCAGTATTTT. Its protein product is CSAGGGGSPTDTQYF.